Listed here are 5 T cell receptor beta chains from one sample, sequenced in a study of sequential checkpoint blockade in melanoma (dated by TCRdb to between 2018 and 2021). The treatment or condition label for this specimen denotes: randomized to nivolumab then ipilimumab (arm A) or the reverse (arm B). The receptor library was made with the immunoSEQ multiplex PCR assay. TCRdb obtained this table from immuneACCESS and retained in-frame rearrangements with V and J assigned. These tables miss some clones; where compared with another copy, unresolved V genes account for less than half of the shortfall, and the remainder is unexplained. This sample holds approximately 13,000 clones; 70% to 80% were observed only once. Around half of the sample goes to the ten largest clones. Sequenced material: CD8+ T cells sorted from blood (inferred from file names), taken from a patient given nivolumab and ipilimumab in sequence. Receptors were obtained from a human patient with melanoma. Some clones in this sample may be carry-over from other donors' samples.

There are a few counts of this clone. The V call is TRBV21-1, the J call TRBJ1-5; TRBD1, the table's D call, was not compared with the DNA. TRBV21-1 is a documented pseudogene. This CDR3 region has 16 residues. The CDR3 DNA follows: TGTGCCAGTCCGGGACAGGGGGCGTCGGACAATCAGCCCCAGCATTTT. It codes for CASPGQGASDNQPQHF.

The J gene is TRBJ2-1, the V gene TRBV27; 7 bases are shared with TRBD2. The length of the CDR3 is 14 residues. Germline assignment: CDR1 MNHEY and CDR2 SMNVEV (reference sequence). Trimming removed 4 bases from V and 4 bases from J; junction bases left unmatched: 4. This chain's CDR3 is CASSSSGVYNEQFF. Here the CDR3 DNA reads TGTGCCAGCAGTTCCAGCGGGGTTTACAATGAGCAGTTCTTC.

The CDR3 spells CASSSGTGTTEAFF. CDR3 DNA: TGTGCCAGCAGCTCCGGGACAGGTACCACTGAAGCTTTCTTT. The rearrangement uses TRBV6-6 and TRBJ1-1; TRBD1 aligns across 8 bases. The germline V gene encodes CDR1 MNHNY and CDR2 SVGAGI (reference sequence). The CDR3 runs to 14 residues. V dropped 6 bases and J dropped 4; count of bases not matched to a gene: 7.

J is TRBJ2-3 and V is TRBV7-8; D unclear. CDR3 length equals 12 residues. Germline V gene lookup returns CDR1 SGHVS and CDR2 FQNEAQ. The V gene lost 1 base and the J gene lost 9 bases, with 8 bases spanning the gap. The CDR3 DNA reads TGTGCCAGCAGCTTAGATCAGCGCACGCAGTATTTT. Translated, it gives CASSLDQRTQYF.

V usage is TRBV27 and J usage is TRBJ1-6, with D unclear. This CDR3 is built from 13 residues. Trimming stripped 3 bases from V and 9 bases from J, with 9 bases between. The V gene's germline CDR1 is MNHEY and CDR2 SMNVEV (reference sequence). The CDR3 DNA sequence: TGTGCCAGCAGTTTGAGTAGTGGTTCACCCCTCCACTTT. Its protein product is CASSLSSGSPLHF.